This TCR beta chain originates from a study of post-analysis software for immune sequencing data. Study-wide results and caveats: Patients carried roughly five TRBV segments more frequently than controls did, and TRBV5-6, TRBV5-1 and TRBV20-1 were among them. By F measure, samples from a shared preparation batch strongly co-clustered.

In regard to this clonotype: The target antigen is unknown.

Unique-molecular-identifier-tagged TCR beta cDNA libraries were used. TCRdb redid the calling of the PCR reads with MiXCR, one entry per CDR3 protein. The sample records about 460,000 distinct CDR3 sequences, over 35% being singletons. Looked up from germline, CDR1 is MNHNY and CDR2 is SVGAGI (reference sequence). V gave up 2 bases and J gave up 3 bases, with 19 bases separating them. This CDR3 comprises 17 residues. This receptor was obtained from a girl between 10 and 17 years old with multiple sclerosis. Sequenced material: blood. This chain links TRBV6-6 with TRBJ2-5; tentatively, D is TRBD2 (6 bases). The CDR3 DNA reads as TGTGCCAGCAGTTACCCCCCCGACGGGAGTCCTGAAGAGACCCAGTACTTC. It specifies CASSYPPDGSPEETQYF.